These 11 T cell receptor beta chains originate from one sample sequenced in a study of blood T cell repertoires in COVID-19. Method: immunoSEQ multiplex PCR; TCRdb's copy keeps in-frame clones and lacks some. The sample records over 85,000 clones, 70% to 85% being singletons. The sequencing input was peripheral blood. The source is a woman older than 75 with COVID-19, enrolled during active disease.

This clone was seen once. The CDR3 DNA follows: TGTGCCAGCAGCTCACTGACAGGAGTTCGTAACTATGGCTACACCTTC. Translating it yields CASSSLTGVRNYGYTF. This rearrangement joins TRBV28 to TRBJ1-2, with D maybe TRBD1 (6 bases). Trimming took off 6 bases at V and 1 base at J, with 18 bases between the two ends. CDR1 is MDHEN and CDR2 is SYDVKM in the germline V gene. The CDR3 is 16 amino acids.

J is TRBJ1-2 and V is TRBV20-1, with 8 positions matching TRBD1. Germline values: CDR1 DFQATT, CDR2 SNEGSKA (reference sequence). The CDR3 totals 14 residues. Trimming removed 3 bases from V and 3 bases from J; junction bases left unmatched: 6. CDR3 sequence reads: CSASLPTGDYGYTF. Here the CDR3 DNA reads TGCAGTGCTAGTCTACCGACAGGGGACTATGGCTACACCTTC.

The chain has TRBV7-2 and TRBJ2-1, with D uncertain. Deletions cut 11 bases from V and 8 bases from J, with 13 bases between. The CDR3 spans 11 residues. Germline values: CDR1 SGHTA, CDR2 FQGNSA. CDR3 amino acids: CASGSGYEQFF. CDR3 bases: TGTGCCTCTGGATCAGGCTATGAGCAGTTCTTC.

The chain employs TRBV4-3 and TRBJ2-5; 7 bases align to TRBD1. The J segment lost 5 bases and the V segment lost 0 bases, leaving 3 bases of the junction unmatched. Germline CDR1 is LGHNA and CDR2 is YSLEER. The CDR3 contains 14 residues. The DNA for the CDR3 is TGCGCCAGCAGCCAAGAAAGGGGGCGGGAGACCCAGTACTTC. Its translation is CASSQERGRETQYF.

The V and J genes are TRBV19 and TRBJ2-1; tentatively, D is TRBD2 (5 bases). Trimming removed 4 bases from V and 0 bases from J, with 13 bases in between. This CDR3 has 16 residues. Germline V gives CDR1 LNHDA, CDR2 SQIVND (reference sequence). In DNA form, the CDR3 reads TGTGCCAGTAGTACCGAGCGGACGAGCTCCTACAATGAGCAGTTCTTC. It specifies CASSTERTSSYNEQFF.

J is TRBJ2-7 and V is TRBV5-4, with TRBD2 matching 11 bases. The germline CDR1 and CDR2 sequences are SGHNT and YYREEE (reference sequence). V dropped 4 bases and J dropped 6; count of bases not matched to a gene: 6. This CDR3 comprises 14 residues. The CDR3 region is CASSPTSGGGEQYF. In nucleotides, the CDR3 is TGTGCCAGCAGCCCTACTAGCGGGGGAGGCGAGCAGTACTTC.

The chain is built from TRBV7-3 and TRBJ2-2; 8 bases are shared with TRBD1. V shed 5 bases, J shed 3 bases, and the junction held 8 bases outside the gene matches. CDR3 size: 16 residues. Germline CDR1 and CDR2: SGHTA and FQGTGA. The CDR3 protein is CASSLGQGVYTGELFF. The CDR3 coding sequence is TGTGCCAGCAGCCTCGGACAGGGAGTTTACACCGGGGAGCTGTTTTTT.

Note on this clone: This same CDR3 is encoded by further DNA sequences in the sample. The J gene is TRBJ2-3, the V gene TRBV5-1; 7 positions agree with TRBD2. The CDR3 has 15 residues. Germline V gene data show CDR1 as SGHRS and CDR2 as YFSETQ. Trimming took 0 bases from V and 2 from J; bases not matched to a gene: 3. CDR3 residues: CASSLDGTNTDTQYF. The CDR3 coding sequence is TGCGCCAGCAGCTTGGATGGGACTAACACAGATACGCAGTATTTT.

The rearrangement uses TRBV7-2 and TRBJ2-2; D is unresolved. The CDR3 is made up of 13 amino acids. Germline V CDR1 and CDR2: SGHTA, FQGNSA. Between the trimmed V and J ends, which lost 1 base and 4 bases, there was a span of 4 bases. DNA of the CDR3: TGTGCCAGCAGCTTAGGCAGCACCGGGGAGCTGTTTTTT. Encoded protein: CASSLGSTGELFF.

In its sample, this clone was seen once. This chain joins TRBV5-4 and TRBJ2-2, with D possibly matching TRBD1 (5 bases). The V gene's germline CDR1 is SGHNT and CDR2 YYREEE (reference sequence). Trimming pared 0 bases from V and 2 bases from J, leaving 11 bases between. This CDR3 spans 16 amino acids. The CDR3 spells CASSLDAGKNTGELFF. In DNA form, the CDR3 reads TGTGCCAGCAGCTTGGATGCAGGGAAAAACACCGGGGAGCTGTTTTTT. Filled out from reference TRBV5-4 and TRBJ2-2, the complete variable domain reads ETGVTQSPTHLIKTRGQQVTLRCSSQSGHNTVSWYQQALGQGPQFIFQYYREEENGRGNFPPRFSGLQFPNYSSELNVNALELDDSALYLCASSLDAGKNTGELFFGEGSRLTVL.

A single count supports this clone. V and J are TRBV4-2 and TRBJ1-3; TRBD1 matches 7 bases. CDR3 length equals 17 residues. V was clipped by 1 base and J by 1 base; unmatched bases: 7. CDR1 is LGHNA and CDR2 is YNFKEQ in the germline V gene. The DNA for the CDR3 is TGTGCCAGCAGCCAAGTACGAGGGGGCGCATCTGGAAACACCATATATTTT. Encoded protein: CASSQVRGGASGNTIYF.